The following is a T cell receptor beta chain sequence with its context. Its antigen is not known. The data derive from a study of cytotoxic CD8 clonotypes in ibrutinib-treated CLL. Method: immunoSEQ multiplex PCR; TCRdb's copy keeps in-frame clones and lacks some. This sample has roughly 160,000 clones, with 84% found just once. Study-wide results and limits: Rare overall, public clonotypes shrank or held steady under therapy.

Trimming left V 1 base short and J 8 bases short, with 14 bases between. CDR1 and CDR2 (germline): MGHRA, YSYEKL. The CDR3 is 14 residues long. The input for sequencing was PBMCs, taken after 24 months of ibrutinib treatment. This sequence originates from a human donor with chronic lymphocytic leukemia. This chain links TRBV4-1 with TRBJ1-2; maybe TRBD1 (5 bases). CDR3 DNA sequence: TGCGCCAGCAGCCAAGGATCGGGACTAGGAGGCTACACCTTC. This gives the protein CASSQGSGLGGYTF.